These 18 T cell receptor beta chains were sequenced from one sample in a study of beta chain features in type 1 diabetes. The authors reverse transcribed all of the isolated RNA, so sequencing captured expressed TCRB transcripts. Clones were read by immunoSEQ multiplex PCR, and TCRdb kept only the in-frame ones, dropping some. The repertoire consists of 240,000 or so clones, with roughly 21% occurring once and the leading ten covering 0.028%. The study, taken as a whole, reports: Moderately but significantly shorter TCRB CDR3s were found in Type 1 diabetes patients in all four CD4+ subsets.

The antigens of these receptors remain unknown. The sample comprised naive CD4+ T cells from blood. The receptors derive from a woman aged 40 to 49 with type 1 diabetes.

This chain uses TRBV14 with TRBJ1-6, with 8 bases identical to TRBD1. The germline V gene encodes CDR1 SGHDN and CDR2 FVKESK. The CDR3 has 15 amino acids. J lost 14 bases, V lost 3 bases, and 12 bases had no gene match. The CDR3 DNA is TGTGCCAGCAGCCACAGGACAGGGCCTAGTAGCACCCTCCACTTT. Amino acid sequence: CASSHRTGPSSTLHF.

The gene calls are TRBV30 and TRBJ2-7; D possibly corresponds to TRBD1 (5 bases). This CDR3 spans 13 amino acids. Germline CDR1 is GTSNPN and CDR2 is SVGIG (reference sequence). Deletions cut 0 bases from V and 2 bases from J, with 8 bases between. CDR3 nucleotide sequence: TGTGCCTGGAGTGTACAACAGGCCTACGAGCAGTACTTC. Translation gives CAWSVQQAYEQYF.

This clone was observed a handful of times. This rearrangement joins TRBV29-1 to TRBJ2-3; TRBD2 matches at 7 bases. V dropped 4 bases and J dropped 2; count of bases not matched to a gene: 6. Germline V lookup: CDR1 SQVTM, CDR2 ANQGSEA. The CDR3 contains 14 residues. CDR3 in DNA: TGCAGCGTTGCCTACGGACTAGTCACAGATACGCAGTATTTT. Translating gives CSVAYGLVTDTQYF.

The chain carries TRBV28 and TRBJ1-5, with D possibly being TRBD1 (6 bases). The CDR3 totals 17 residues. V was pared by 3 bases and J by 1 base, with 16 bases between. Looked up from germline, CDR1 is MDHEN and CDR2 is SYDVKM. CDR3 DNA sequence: TGTGCCAGCAGTTTTTGGAAGACAGGTGGAAGCAATCAGCCCCAGCATTTT. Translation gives CASSFWKTGGSNQPQHF.

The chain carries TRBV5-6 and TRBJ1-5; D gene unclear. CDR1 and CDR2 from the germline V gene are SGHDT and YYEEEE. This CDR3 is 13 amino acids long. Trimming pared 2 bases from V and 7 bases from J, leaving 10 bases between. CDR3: CASSFQEGQPQHF. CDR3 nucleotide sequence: TGTGCCAGCAGCTTCCAGGAGGGACAGCCCCAGCATTTT.

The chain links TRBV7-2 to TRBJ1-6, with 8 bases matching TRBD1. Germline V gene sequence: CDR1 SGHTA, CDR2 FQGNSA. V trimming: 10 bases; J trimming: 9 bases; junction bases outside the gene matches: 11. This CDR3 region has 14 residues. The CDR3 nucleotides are TGTGCCACCCTTATACAGGGGGGGAGTTCACCCCTCCACTTT. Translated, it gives CATLIQGGSSPLHF. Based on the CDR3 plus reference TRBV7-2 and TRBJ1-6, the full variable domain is GAGVSQSPSNKVTEKGKDVELRCDPISGHTALYWYRQSLGQGLEFLIYFQGNSAPDKSGLPSDRFSAERTGGSVSTLTIQRTQQEDSAVYLCATLIQGGSSPLHFGNGTRLTVT.

CDR3 region: CASSIAPRGNEQFF. For the CDR3, the DNA is TGTGCCAGTAGTATAGCTCCTCGGGGCAATGAGCAGTTCTTC. This chain uses TRBV19 with TRBJ2-1, with a weak D call TRBD2 (5 bases). The germline gives CDR1 LNHDA, CDR2 SQIVND (reference sequence). Trimming took off 1 base at V and 6 bases at J, with 10 bases between the two ends. CDR3 length: 14 amino acids.

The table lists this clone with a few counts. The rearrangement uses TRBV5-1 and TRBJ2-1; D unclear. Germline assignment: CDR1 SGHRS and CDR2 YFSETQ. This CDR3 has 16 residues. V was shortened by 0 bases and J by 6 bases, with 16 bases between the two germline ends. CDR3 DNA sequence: TGCGCCAGCAGCTTGGGTCTTGCGTCTGTCCTCAATGAGCAGTTCTTC. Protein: CASSLGLASVLNEQFF. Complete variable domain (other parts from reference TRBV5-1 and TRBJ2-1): KAGVTQTPRYLIKTRGQQVTLSCSPISGHRSVSWYQQTPGQGLQFLFEYFSETQRNKGNFPGRFSGRQFSNSRSEMNVSTLELGDSALYLCASSLGLASVLNEQFFGPGTRLTVL.

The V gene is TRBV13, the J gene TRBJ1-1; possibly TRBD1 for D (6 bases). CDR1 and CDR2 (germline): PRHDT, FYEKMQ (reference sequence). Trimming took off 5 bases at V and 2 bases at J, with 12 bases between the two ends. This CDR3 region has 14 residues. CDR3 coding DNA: TGTGCCAGCAGCCGGGGGGCCTTAAACACTGAAGCTTTCTTT. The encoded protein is CASSRGALNTEAFF. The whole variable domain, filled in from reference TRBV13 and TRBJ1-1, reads AAGVIQSPRHLIKEKRETATLKCYPIPRHDTVYWYQQGPGQDPQFLISFYEKMQSDKGSIPDRFSAQQFSDYHSELNMSSLELGDSALYFCASSRGALNTEAFFGQGTRLTVV.

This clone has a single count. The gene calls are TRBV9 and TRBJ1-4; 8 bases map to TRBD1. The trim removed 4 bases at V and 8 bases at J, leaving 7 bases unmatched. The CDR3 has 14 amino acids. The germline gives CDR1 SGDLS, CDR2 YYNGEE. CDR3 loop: CASSPRTGREKLFF. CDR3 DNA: TGTGCCAGCAGCCCCCGGACAGGGCGGGAAAAACTGTTTTTT.

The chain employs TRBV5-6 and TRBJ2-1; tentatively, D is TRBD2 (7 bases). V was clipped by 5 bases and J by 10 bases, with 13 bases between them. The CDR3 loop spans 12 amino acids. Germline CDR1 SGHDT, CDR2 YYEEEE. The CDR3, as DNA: TGTGCCAGCAGAGGGGGGGGACGGGAGCAGTTCTTC. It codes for CASRGGGREQFF.

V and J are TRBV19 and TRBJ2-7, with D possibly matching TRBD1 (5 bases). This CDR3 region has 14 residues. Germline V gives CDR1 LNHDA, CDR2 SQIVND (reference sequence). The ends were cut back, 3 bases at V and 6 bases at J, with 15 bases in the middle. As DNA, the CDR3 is TGTGCCAGTAGTATCCCCGGCAGGGCAGGCGAGCAGTACTTC. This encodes CASSIPGRAGEQYF.

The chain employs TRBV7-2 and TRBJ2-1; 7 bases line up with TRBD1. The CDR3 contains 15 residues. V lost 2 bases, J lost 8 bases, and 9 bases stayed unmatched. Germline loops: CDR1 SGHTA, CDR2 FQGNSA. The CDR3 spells CASSLKLGGSYEQFF. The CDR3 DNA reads TGTGCCAGCAGCTTAAAGCTAGGGGGCTCTTATGAGCAGTTCTTC.

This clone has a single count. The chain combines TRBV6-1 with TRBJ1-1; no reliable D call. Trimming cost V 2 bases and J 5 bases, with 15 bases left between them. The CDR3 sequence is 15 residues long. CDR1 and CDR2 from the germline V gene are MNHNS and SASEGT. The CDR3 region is CASSESLPGETEAFF. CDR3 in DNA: TGTGCCAGCAGTGAATCCCTTCCAGGTGAGACTGAAGCTTTCTTT.

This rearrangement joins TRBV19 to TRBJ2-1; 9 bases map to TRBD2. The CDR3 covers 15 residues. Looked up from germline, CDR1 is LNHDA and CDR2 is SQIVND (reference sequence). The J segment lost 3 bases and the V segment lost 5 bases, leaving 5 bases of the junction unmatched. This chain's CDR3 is CASSDLAGFYNEQFF. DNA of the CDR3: TGTGCCAGTAGTGACCTAGCGGGGTTCTACAATGAGCAGTTCTTC. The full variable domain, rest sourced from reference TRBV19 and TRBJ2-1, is DGGITQSPKYLFRKEGQNVTLSCEQNLNHDAMYWYRQDPGQGLRLIYYSQIVNDFQKGDIAEGYSVSREKKESFPLTVTSAQKNPTAFYLCASSDLAGFYNEQFFGPGTRLTVL.

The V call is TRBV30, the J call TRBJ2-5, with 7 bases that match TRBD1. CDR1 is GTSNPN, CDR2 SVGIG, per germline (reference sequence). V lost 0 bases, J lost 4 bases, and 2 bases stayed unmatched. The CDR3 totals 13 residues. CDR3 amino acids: CAWSVKGAETQYF. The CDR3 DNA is TGTGCCTGGAGTGTGAAGGGGGCAGAGACCCAGTACTTC.

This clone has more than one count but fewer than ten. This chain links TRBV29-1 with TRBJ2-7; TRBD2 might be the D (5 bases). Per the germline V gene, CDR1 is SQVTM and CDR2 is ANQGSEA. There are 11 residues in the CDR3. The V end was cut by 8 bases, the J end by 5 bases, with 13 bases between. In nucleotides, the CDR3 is TGCAGCCTAACGAGAGGGAACGAGCAGTACTTC. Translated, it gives CSLTRGNEQYF.

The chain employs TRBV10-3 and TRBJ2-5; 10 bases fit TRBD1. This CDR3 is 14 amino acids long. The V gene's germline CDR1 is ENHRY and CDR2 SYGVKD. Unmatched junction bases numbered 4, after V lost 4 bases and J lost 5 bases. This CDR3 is CAISGQGARETQYF. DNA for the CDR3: TGTGCCATCAGTGGACAGGGGGCTAGGGAGACCCAGTACTTC.